A single sample is the source of the 5 T cell receptor beta chains below, sequenced in a study of CD8 T cells in ankylosing spondylitis. TCRdb re-called the 5' RACE reads with MiXCR, one entry per CDR3 protein. The data contain about 42,000 distinct CDR3 sequences, about 2.5% of them singletons. Sample: blood, either unsorted or a sorted T cell fraction (not recorded which). These receptors were taken from a male donor with ankylosing spondylitis or in good health (not recorded which).

This clonotype has a handful of counts. The genes are TRBV9 and TRBJ2-1, with 9 bases identical to TRBD2. The ends lost 2 bases at V and 9 bases at J; junction bases unmatched: 6. The CDR3 spans 14 residues. Looked up from germline, CDR1 is SGDLS and CDR2 is YYNGEE. The CDR3 nucleotides are TGTGCCAGCAGCGTGGCGGGAGGGCCAGCTGAGCAGTTCTTC. Its translation: CASSVAGGPAEQFF.

This clonotype was detected many times. The rearrangement uses TRBV9 and TRBJ2-5; no clear D gene. The CDR3 is 12 residues long. Deletions cut 7 bases from V and 4 bases from J, with 11 bases between. The germline V gene encodes CDR1 SGDLS and CDR2 YYNGEE. CDR3 bases: TGTGCCAGCGGGAAGGGTTTAGAGACCCAGTACTTC. It translates to CASGKGLETQYF.

This clonotype was observed many times. This CDR3 reads CASSLRVGQGALDTQYF. DNA of the CDR3: TGTGCCAGCAGCCTCCGGGTGGGACAGGGGGCTTTAGATACGCAGTATTTT. The rearrangement links TRBV9 to TRBJ2-3; 12 positions match TRBD1. Unmatched junction bases numbered 11, after V lost 4 bases and J lost 5 bases. The germline gives CDR1 SGDLS, CDR2 YYNGEE. This CDR3 comprises 17 residues.

This clonotype was counted at least ten times. CDR3: CASSPLSGEQETQYF. Written as DNA, the CDR3 is TGTGCCAGCAGCCCTCTCTCAGGGGAACAAGAGACCCAGTACTTC. The rearrangement joins TRBV9 to TRBJ2-5, with D perhaps matching TRBD1 (6 bases). Germline V CDR1 and CDR2: SGDLS, YYNGEE. The CDR3 is 15 residues long. V was shortened by 4 bases and J by 2 bases, with 15 bases between the two germline ends.

This clonotype was picked up many times. This CDR3 reads CASSRRGSLTYNEQFF. In DNA, the CDR3 is TGTGCCAGCAGCCGTCGAGGCAGCCTAACCTACAATGAGCAGTTCTTC. This chain links TRBV9 with TRBJ2-1; D remains ambiguous. Germline values: CDR1 SGDLS, CDR2 YYNGEE. The length of the CDR3 is 16 residues. With 4 bases removed from V and 2 bases from J, the gap between germline ends came to 16 bases.